This passage covers 12 T cell receptor beta chains from one sample sequenced in a study of blood T cell repertoires in COVID-19. Clones were read by immunoSEQ multiplex PCR, and TCRdb kept only the in-frame ones, dropping some. The sample includes 280,000 or so clones, 85% to 90% of them seen just once. Sequencing was performed on peripheral blood. The source of these receptors is a human donor in a cohort sampled during active COVID-19.

The rearrangement links TRBV7-9 to TRBJ1-2; 7 bases are a match to TRBD1. The CDR3 spans 15 residues. Germline trimming cut 1 base from V and 9 bases from J; bases unmatched to any gene: 11. Germline CDR1 and CDR2: SEHNR and FQNEAQ (reference sequence). In DNA, the CDR3 is TGTGCCAGCAGCTTAGAGGGGGGAGACAGGGAACGCTACACCTTC. This gives the protein CASSLEGGDRERYTF.

This rearrangement joins TRBV7-2 to TRBJ1-1; no clear D gene. V lost 1 base to trimming and J lost 4 bases, with 4 bases between them. Germline V gene data show CDR1 as SGHTA and CDR2 as FQGNSA. This CDR3 is 12 amino acids long. CDR3 DNA sequence: TGTGCCAGCAGCTTAGATCGCACTGAAGCTTTCTTT. This gives the protein CASSLDRTEAFF.

V and J are TRBV10-1 and TRBJ2-3; D unresolved. Per the germline V gene, CDR1 is WNHNN and CDR2 is SYGVQD (reference sequence). The CDR3 spans 14 residues. Trimming took off 8 bases at V and 4 bases at J, with 16 bases between the two ends. The CDR3 sequence is CASGGGDRPDTQYF. Written as DNA, the CDR3 is TGCGCCAGCGGCGGCGGCGACCGCCCAGATACGCAGTATTTT.

V usage is TRBV7-8 and J usage is TRBJ2-7; possibly TRBD2 for D (5 bases). Deletions cut 4 bases from V and 1 base from J, with 29 bases between. CDR1 and CDR2 from the germline V gene are SGHVS and FQNEAQ. The CDR3 runs to 20 residues. The CDR3 DNA reads as TGTGCCAGCAGCTCCGGATCACGACGGGATAGGATTGGACTTTCCTACGAGCAGTACTTC. It specifies CASSSGSRRDRIGLSYEQYF.

The gene calls are TRBV5-6 and TRBJ2-2; D is uncertain. CDR1 and CDR2 from the germline V gene are SGHDT and YYEEEE. With 2 bases removed from V and 7 bases from J, the gap between germline ends came to 12 bases. This CDR3 comprises 14 residues. CDR3 amino acids: CASSLNLRGGELFF. The CDR3, as DNA: TGTGCCAGCAGCTTAAACCTCCGCGGCGGGGAGCTGTTTTTT.

The sample holds one count of this clone. The V gene is TRBV28, the J gene TRBJ2-1; tentatively, D is TRBD2 (5 bases). The CDR3 sequence is 12 residues long. The germline CDR1 and CDR2 sequences are MDHEN and SYDVKM. V was cut by 6 bases and J by 7 bases, with 10 bases left in between. Written as DNA, the CDR3 is TGTGCCAGCAGATTAGCGAGAAATGAGCAGTTCTTC. This encodes CASRLARNEQFF. Complete variable domain (other parts from reference TRBV28 and TRBJ2-1): DVKVTQSSRYLVKRTGEKVFLECVQDMDHENMFWYRQDPGLGLRLIYFSYDVKMKEKGDIPEGYSVSREKKERFSLILESASTNQTSMYLCASRLARNEQFFGPGTRLTVL.

CDR3 bases: TGTGCCAGCAGCTCGACAGGGGGCGCAGGTTCACCCCTCCACTTT. Its translation: CASSSTGGAGSPLHF. This chain links TRBV7-3 with TRBJ1-6, with TRBD1 matching 10 bases. The V gene's germline CDR1 is SGHTA and CDR2 FQGTGA. The CDR3 extends over 15 amino acids. J was trimmed by 9 bases and V by 4 bases; bases with no gene match: 6.

This chain connects TRBV6-5 to TRBJ2-1; D unclear. This CDR3 is built from 14 residues. CDR1 and CDR2 (germline): MNHEY, SVGAGI. V lost 6 bases and J lost 6, with 15 bases in between. The CDR3 DNA is TGTGCCAGCAGGACCCGACTCGACCTCAATGAGCAGTTCTTC. Its protein is CASRTRLDLNEQFF.

CDR3 residues: CASSADRGTMNTEAFF. The CDR3 DNA reads TGCGCCAGCAGCGCGGACAGGGGGACGATGAACACTGAAGCTTTCTTT. The V gene is TRBV5-1, the J gene TRBJ1-1; 10 bases agree with TRBD1. V lost 4 bases and J lost 0; bases outside the gene matches: 6. The CDR3 covers 16 residues. Germline V lookup: CDR1 SGHRS, CDR2 YFSETQ. Variable domain in full (rest from reference TRBV5-1 and TRBJ1-1): KAGVTQTPRYLIKTRGQQVTLSCSPISGHRSVSWYQQTPGQGLQFLFEYFSETQRNKGNFPGRFSGRQFSNSRSEMNVSTLELGDSALYLCASSADRGTMNTEAFFGQGTRLTVV.

The V and J genes are TRBV7-9 and TRBJ1-1; no definite D call. Germline V gene data show CDR1 as SEHNR and CDR2 as FQNEAQ (reference sequence). The length of the CDR3 is 12 residues. V was shortened by 2 bases and J by 8 bases, with 9 bases between the two germline ends. The CDR3 loop is CASSLFETEAFF. DNA of the CDR3: TGTGCCAGCAGCTTATTCGAGACAGAAGCTTTCTTT.

The chain uses TRBV7-9 and TRBJ2-3; 10 bases map to TRBD2. Unmatched junction bases numbered 2, after V lost 7 bases and J lost 4 bases. Germline CDR1 SEHNR, CDR2 FQNEAQ (reference sequence). CDR3 size: 13 residues. The CDR3 DNA sequence: TGTGCCAGCACCCTAGCGGGGGCAGATACGCAGTATTTT. This codes for CASTLAGADTQYF.

The genes are TRBV19 and TRBJ1-5; unclear D gene. CDR1 LNHDA and CDR2 SQIVND come from the germline V gene (reference sequence). CDR3 length: 13 amino acids. V lost 8 bases, J lost 6 bases, and 14 bases lay in between. The CDR3 DNA is TGTGCCAGTTCAAGCGTGATTAGTCAGCCCCAGCATTTT. Amino acids: CASSSVISQPQHF.